This T cell receptor beta chain originates from a study of CD8 T cells in Susac syndrome. Reverse transcription of roughly 0.5 to 1 ug RNA used random hexamers. Amplification of TCR beta CDR3 across 54 Vbeta and 13 Jbeta was performed with immunoSEQ multiplex PCR. TCRdb called the immunoSEQ multiplex PCR reads again in MiXCR, with one record for every CDR3 protein. Of 200,000 to 250,000 distinct CDR3 sequences in the sample, approximately 95% were seen once. Germline loops: CDR1 DFQATT, CDR2 SNEGSKA (reference sequence). The CDR3 extends over 12 amino acids. V lost 0 bases and J 5 bases, leaving 8 bases between the germline ends.

This rearrangement joins TRBV20-1 to TRBJ2-7; D gene ambiguous. This clonotype was sampled from a human donor with multiple sclerosis. Specimen: CD4+ T cells from PBMCs. CDR3 region: CSARETRNEQYF. For the CDR3, the DNA is TGCAGTGCTAGAGAAACAAGGAACGAGCAGTACTTC.